This TCR beta chain was recovered during a study of shared clonotypes between healthy human individuals. Whole-study context: Each donor had three CD4 naive, three CD4 memory, two CD8 naive and one CD8 memory plate. Study results and limitations: A reduction in generation probabilities was seen for non-shared clonotypes relative to those shared by all four donors. Limited genetic and exposure-history diversity came from having few donors.

Trimming left V 3 bases short and J 2 bases short, with 8 bases between. The germline V gene encodes CDR1 KGHSH and CDR2 LQKENI. The CDR3 is 14 amino acids. Worth noting for this clone: The antigen is undetermined. The sample holds other DNA sequences that translate to the same CDR3.

Genomic DNA belonging to each subset was distributed in equal measure over several immunoSEQ plates. TCRdb's table, derived via immunoSEQ multiplex PCR, lists solely in-frame clones and lacks some. The table lists fewer than 1.4 million clones, around 82% of them singletons. The rearrangement joins TRBV18 to TRBJ1-5, with D uncertain. Material for sequencing was memory CD4+ T cells from PBMCs. Sample subset: CD45RA-negative fraction. The receptor comes from a man in his late teens or twenties in good health. Some clones in this sample may be carry-over from other donors' samples. The CDR3 here is CASSPGGGNQPQHF. The CDR3 DNA sequence: TGTGCCAGCTCACCCGGCGGGGGCAATCAGCCCCAGCATTTT.